The sequence of this TCR beta chain was determined in a study of blood T cell repertoires in COVID-19. About the study: Some COVID-19 samples were acute and others convalescent; all came from the United States, Italy and Spain.

Germline-derived CDR1 and CDR2 are LNHDA and SQIVND (reference sequence). The CDR3 is 10 amino acids. The authors' processing: Reference gene primer amplification gave estimated nucleated cell counts. Clones were read by immunoSEQ multiplex PCR, and TCRdb kept only the in-frame ones, dropping some. V, J and clone size reflect that table, while D and trimming were determined from the DNA. This table has more than 85,000 clones, about 85% appearing once. About this clone itself: The junction and the germline gene differ at one end; a read error may be behind it.

The sequencing input was peripheral blood. The TCR sequence derives from a man between 50 and 59 years old with active COVID-19. The chain combines TRBV19 with TRBJ1-1, with a possible D match to TRBD1 (6 bases). CDR3 in amino acids: CASNTRAQGF. In nucleotides, the CDR3 is TGTGCCAGTAACACTCGGGCCCAGGGGTTT.